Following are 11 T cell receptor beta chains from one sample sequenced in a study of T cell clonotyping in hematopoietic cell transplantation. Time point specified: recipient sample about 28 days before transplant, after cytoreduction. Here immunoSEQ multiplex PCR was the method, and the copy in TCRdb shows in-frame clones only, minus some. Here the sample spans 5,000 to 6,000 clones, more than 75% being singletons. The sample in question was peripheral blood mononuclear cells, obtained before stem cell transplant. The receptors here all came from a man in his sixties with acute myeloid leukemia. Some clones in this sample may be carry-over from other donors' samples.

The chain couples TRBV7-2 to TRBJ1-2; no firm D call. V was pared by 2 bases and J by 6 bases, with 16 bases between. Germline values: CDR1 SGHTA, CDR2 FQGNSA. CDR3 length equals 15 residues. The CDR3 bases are TGTGCCAGCAGCTTACGGCAAGCGTCTATGAATGGCTACACCTTC. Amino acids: CASSLRQASMNGYTF.

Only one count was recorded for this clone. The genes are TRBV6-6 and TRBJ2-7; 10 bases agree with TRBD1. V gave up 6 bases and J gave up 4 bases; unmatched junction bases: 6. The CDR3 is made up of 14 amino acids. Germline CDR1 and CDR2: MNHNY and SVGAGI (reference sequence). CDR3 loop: CASSQGQGWYEQYF. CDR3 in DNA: TGTGCCAGCAGCCAGGGACAGGGGTGGTACGAGCAGTACTTC.

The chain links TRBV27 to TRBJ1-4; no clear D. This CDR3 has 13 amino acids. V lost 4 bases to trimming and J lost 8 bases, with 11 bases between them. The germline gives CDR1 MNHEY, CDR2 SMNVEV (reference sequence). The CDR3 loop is CASSWTGGEKLFF. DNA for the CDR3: TGTGCCAGCAGTTGGACGGGTGGGGAAAAACTGTTTTTT.

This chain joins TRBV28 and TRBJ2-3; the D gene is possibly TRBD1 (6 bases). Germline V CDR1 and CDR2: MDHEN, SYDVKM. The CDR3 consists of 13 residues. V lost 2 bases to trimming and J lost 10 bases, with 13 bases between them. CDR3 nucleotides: TGTGCCAGCAGTTTACCACAGGGTAAGGCGCAGTATTTT. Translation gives CASSLPQGKAQYF.

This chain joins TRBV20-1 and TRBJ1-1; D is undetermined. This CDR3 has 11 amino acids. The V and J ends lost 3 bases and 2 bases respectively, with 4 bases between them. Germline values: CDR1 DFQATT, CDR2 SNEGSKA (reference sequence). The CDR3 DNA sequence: TGCAGTGCTAGGTTTAACACTGAAGCTTTCTTT. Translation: CSARFNTEAFF.

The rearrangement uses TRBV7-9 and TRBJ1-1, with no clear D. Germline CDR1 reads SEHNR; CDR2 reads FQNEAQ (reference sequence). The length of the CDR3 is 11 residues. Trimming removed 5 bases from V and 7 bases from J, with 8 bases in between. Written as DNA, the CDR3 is TGTGCCAGCAGCCGGGAGGGTGAAGCTTTCTTT. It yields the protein CASSREGEAFF.

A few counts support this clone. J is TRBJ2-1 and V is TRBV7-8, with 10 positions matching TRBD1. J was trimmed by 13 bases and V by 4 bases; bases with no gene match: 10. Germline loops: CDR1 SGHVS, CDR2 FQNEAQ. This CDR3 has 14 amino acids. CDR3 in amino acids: CASSSRGQGTEQFF. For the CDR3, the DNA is TGTGCCAGCAGCTCCCGGGGACAGGGGACCGAACAGTTCTTC.

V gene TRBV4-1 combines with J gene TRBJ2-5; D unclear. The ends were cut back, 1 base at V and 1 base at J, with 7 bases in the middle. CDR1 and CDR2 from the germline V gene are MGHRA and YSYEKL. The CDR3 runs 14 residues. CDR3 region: CASSQGGLQETQYF. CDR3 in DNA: TGCGCCAGCAGCCAAGGTGGGCTCCAAGAGACCCAGTACTTC.

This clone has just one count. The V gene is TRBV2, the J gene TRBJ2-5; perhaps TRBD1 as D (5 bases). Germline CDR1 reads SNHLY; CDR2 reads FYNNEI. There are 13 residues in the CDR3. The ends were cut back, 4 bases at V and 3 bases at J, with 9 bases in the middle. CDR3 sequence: CASSAGIEETQYF. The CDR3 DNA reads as TGTGCCAGCAGTGCAGGGATTGAAGAGACCCAGTACTTC.

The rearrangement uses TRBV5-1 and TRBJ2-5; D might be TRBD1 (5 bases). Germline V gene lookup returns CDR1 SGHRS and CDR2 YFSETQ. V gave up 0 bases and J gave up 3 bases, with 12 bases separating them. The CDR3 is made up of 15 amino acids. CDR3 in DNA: TGCGCCAGCAGCTTGGCCCCCCAGGGTGAAGAGACCCAGTACTTC. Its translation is CASSLAPQGEETQYF. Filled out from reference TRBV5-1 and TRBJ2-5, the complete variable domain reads KAGVTQTPRYLIKTRGQQVTLSCSPISGHRSVSWYQQTPGQGLQFLFEYFSETQRNKGNFPGRFSGRQFSNSRSEMNVSTLELGDSALYLCASSLAPQGEETQYFGPGTRLLVL.

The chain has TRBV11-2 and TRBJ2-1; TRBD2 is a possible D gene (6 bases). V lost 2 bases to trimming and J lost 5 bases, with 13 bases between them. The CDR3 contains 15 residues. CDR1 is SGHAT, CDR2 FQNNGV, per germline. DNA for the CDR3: TGTGCCAGCAGCTTAACCGGAGGGTTGAACAATGAGCAGTTCTTC. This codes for CASSLTGGLNNEQFF.